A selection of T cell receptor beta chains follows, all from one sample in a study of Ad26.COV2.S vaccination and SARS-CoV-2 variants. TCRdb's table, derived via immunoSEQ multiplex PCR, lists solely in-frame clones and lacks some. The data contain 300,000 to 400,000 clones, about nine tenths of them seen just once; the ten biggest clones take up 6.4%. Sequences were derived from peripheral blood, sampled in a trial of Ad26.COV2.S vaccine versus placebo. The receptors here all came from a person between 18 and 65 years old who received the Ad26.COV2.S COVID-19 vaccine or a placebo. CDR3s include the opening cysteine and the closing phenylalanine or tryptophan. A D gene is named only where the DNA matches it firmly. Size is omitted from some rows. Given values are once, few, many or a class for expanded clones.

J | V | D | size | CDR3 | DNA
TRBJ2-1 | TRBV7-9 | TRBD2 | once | CASSLSSGMQQFF | TGTGCCAGCAGCTTATCTAGCGGGATGCAGCAGTTCTTC
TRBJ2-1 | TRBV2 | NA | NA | CASSDGRPGNEQFF | TGTGCCAGCAGTGATGGGCGGCCCGGTAATGAGCAGTTCTTC
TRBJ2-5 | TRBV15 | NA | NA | CATSRNKLETQYF | TGTGCCACCAGCAGGAACAAACTAGAGACCCAGTACTTC
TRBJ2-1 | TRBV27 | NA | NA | CASSLRDSSYNEQFF | TGTGCCAGCAGTTTGCGTGATAGCTCCTACAATGAGCAGTTCTTC
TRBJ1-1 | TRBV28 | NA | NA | CASKQGGTEAFF | TGTGCCAGCAAACAGGGCGGCACTGAAGCTTTCTTT
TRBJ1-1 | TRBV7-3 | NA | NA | CASSLYQANTEAFF | TGTGCCAGCAGCTTATATCAGGCAAACACTGAAGCTTTCTTT
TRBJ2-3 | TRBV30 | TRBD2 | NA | CAWSVRSLAVGTDTQYF | TGTGCCTGGAGTGTACGGAGTCTAGCGGTGGGGACAGATACGCAGTATTTT
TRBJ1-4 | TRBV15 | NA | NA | CATSRPSFEKLFF | TGTGCCACCAGCAGACCGTCCTTTGAAAAACTGTTTTTT
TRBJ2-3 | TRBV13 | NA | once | CASSFSRGDTQYF | TGTGCCAGCAGCTTCTCCCGGGGAGATACGCAGTATTTT
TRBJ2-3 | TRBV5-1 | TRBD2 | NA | CASSLILTSGRARGADTQYF | TGCGCCAGCAGCTTGATCTTAACTAGCGGGAGGGCCCGCGGGGCAGATACGCAGTATTTT
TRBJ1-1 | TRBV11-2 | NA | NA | CASSLVGGGNTEAFF | TGTGCCAGCAGCTTAGTGGGCGGAGGGAACACTGAAGCTTTCTTT
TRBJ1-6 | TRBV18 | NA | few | CASSPSFRQTSPLHF | TGTGCCAGCTCACCAAGTTTCCGACAGACTTCACCCCTCCACTTT
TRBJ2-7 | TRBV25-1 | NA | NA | CASSEYDLTTEQYF | TGTGCCAGCAGTGAATATGACCTTACAACCGAGCAGTACTTC
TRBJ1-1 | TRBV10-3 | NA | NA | CAISESYSPEAFF | TGTGCCATCAGTGAGTCTTACAGCCCTGAAGCTTTCTTT
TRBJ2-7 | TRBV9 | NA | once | CASSVDIGGSYEQYF | TGTGCCAGCAGCGTAGATATAGGGGGCTCCTACGAGCAGTACTTC
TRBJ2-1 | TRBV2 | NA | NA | CASSAETNFYEQFF | TGTGCCAGCTCTGCCGAGACTAATTTCTATGAGCAGTTCTTC
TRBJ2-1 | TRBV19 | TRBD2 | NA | CASSSQTSGNEQFF | TGTGCCAGTAGTTCCCAGACTAGCGGAAATGAGCAGTTCTTC
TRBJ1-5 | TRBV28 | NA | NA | CASSRGQPQHF | TGTGCCAGCAGTCGCGGGCAGCCCCAGCATTTT
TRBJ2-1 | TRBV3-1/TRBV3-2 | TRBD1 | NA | CASSLLPRGTGGLFEQFF | TGTGCCAGCAGCCTCCTCCCCAGGGGAACAGGGGGGTTATTCGAGCAGTTCTTC
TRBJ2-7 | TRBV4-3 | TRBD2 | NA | CASSPGLAERSSYEQYF | TGCGCCAGCAGCCCTGGACTAGCTGAAAGGAGCTCCTACGAGCAGTACTTC
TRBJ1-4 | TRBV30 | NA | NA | CAWSTLEGSFEKLFF | TGTGCCTGGAGTACACTGGAGGGAAGCTTTGAAAAACTGTTTTTT
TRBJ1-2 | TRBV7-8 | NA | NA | CASSLASGSNYGYTF | TGTGCCAGCAGCTTAGCTTCTGGATCGAACTATGGCTACACCTTC
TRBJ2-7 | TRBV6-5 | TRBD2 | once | CASRISGSSYEQYF | TGTGCCAGCAGGATAAGCGGGAGCTCCTACGAGCAGTACTTC
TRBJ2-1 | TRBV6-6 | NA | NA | CASSYSNYEQFF | TGTGCCAGCAGTTACTCGAACTATGAGCAGTTCTTC
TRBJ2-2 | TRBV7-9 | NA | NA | CASSTTGYTGELFF | TGTGCCAGCAGCACTACAGGGTACACCGGGGAGCTGTTTTTT
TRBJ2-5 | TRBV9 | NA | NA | CASSVSGAETQYF | TGTGCCAGCAGCGTTTCAGGGGCAGAGACCCAGTACTTC
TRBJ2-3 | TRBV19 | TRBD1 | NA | CASSFQGADTQYF | TGTGCCAGTAGTTTTCAGGGGGCAGATACGCAGTATTTT
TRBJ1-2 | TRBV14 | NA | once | CASSQDLKKKPNYGYTF | TGTGCCAGCAGCCAAGATCTAAAGAAGAAACCGAACTATGGCTACACCTTC
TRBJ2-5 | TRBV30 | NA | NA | CAWSARKETQYF | TGTGCCTGGAGTGCGCGGAAAGAGACCCAGTACTTC
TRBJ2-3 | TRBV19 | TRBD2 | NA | CASLPSGVSTDTQYF | TGTGCCAGTTTACCCAGCGGGGTTAGCACAGATACGCAGTATTTT
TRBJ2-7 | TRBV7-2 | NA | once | CASTSSYEQYF | TGTGCCAGCACGAGCTCCTACGAGCAGTACTTC
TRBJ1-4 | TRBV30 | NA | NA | CAWRGDWINEKLFF | TGTGCCTGGAGAGGGGACTGGATTAATGAAAAACTGTTTTTT
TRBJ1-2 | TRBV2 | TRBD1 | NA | CASDRDRLGYTF | TGTGCCAGCGACCGGGACAGACTTGGCTACACCTTC
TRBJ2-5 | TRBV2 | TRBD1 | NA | CASSRDRNQETQYF | TGTGCCAGCAGCCGGGACAGGAACCAAGAGACCCAGTACTTC
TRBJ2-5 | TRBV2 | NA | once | CASSEISQGETQYF | TGTGCCAGCAGTGAAATTTCGCAGGGAGAGACCCAGTACTTC
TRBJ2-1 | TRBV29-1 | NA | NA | CSAAGIAYNEQFF | TGCAGCGCCGCCGGGATTGCCTACAATGAGCAGTTCTTC
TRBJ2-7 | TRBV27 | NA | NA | CASGTILTDTYEQYF | TGTGCCAGCGGAACAATTCTGACAGATACCTACGAGCAGTACTTC
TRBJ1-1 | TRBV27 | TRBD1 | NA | CASSLGQGRTEAFF | TGTGCCAGCAGTTTAGGACAGGGTCGAACTGAAGCTTTCTTT
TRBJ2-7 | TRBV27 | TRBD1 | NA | CASSFNKGAVYEQYF | TGTGCCAGCAGTTTTAATAAGGGGGCCGTCTACGAGCAGTACTTC
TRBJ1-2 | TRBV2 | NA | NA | CLAIRNGYTF | TGCTTGGCCATCCGGAATGGCTACACCTTC
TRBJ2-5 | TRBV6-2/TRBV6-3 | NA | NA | CASSRTAGKETQYF | TGTGCCAGCAGTAGGACAGCGGGTAAAGAGACCCAGTACTTC
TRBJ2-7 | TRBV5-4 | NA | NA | CASSSKGIYYEQYF | TGTGCCAGCAGCTCAAAAGGAATCTACTACGAGCAGTACTTC